The clone carrying this TCR beta chain was observed a single time. Sequenced by immunoSEQ multiplex PCR; TCRdb stores in-frame clones only, minus some. The table has roughly 26,000 clones, 80% to 90% seen once; the top ten hold 16%. The sample originates from a study of T cell changes during pregnancy in multiple sclerosis. V was shortened by 0 bases and J by 4 bases, with 9 bases between the two germline ends. The CDR3 totals 15 residues. CDR1 is LGHNA and CDR2 is YNFKEQ in the germline V gene. J is TRBJ2-2 and V is TRBV4-2; D possibly corresponds to TRBD2 (6 bases). The sequence came from a female donor with multiple sclerosis, enrolled in a pregnancy study. The sample in question was CD8+ T cells from peripheral blood mononuclear cells, obtained in the second trimester of pregnancy. The DNA of the CDR3 is TGTGCCAGCAGCCAAGAGGAGGGAACCACCGGGGAGCTGTTTTTT. The encoded protein is CASSQEEGTTGELFF.